One and the same sample provided the 9 T cell receptor beta chains below, sequenced in a study of siplizumab effects on memory and regulatory T cells. The data were produced by immunoSEQ multiplex PCR, yet TCRdb's version contains in-frame clones alone and is incomplete. The sample comprises 45,000 to 60,000 clones, roughly nine tenths of which are singletons, and roughly 0.35% rests with the top ten. Sequencing was carried out using naive CD8+ T cells sorted from blood. These receptors were collected from a human donor in good health.

The chain uses TRBV14 and TRBJ2-1; the D gene is possibly TRBD2 (6 bases). The germline gives CDR1 SGHDN, CDR2 FVKESK. The CDR3 extends over 15 amino acids. Trimming stripped 3 bases from V and 0 bases from J, with 9 bases between. CDR3 in amino acids: CASSQDYNSYNEQFF. The DNA of the CDR3 is TGTGCCAGCAGCCAGGACTACAACTCCTACAATGAGCAGTTCTTC.

As to this clone: The junction and the germline gene differ at one end; a read error may be behind it. This rearrangement joins TRBV7-7 to TRBJ2-7; no firm D call. This CDR3 region has 14 residues. Germline V gene data show CDR1 as SSHAT and CDR2 as FNYEAQ (reference sequence). The CDR3, as DNA: TGTGCTAGCAGCCCAGGACGGACGGCGGACGAGCAGTACTTC. It encodes CASSPGRTADEQYF. Combining the CDR3 with reference TRBV7-7 and TRBJ2-7 gives the whole variable domain GAGVSQSPRYKVTKRGQDVTLRCDPISSHATLYWYQQALGQGPEFLTYFNYEAQPDKSGLPSDRFSAERPEGSISTLTIQRTEQRDSAMYRCASSPGRTADEQYFGPGTRLTVT.

V usage is TRBV7-8 and J usage is TRBJ2-3, with unresolved D. CDR3 length equals 14 residues. Germline V gene sequence: CDR1 SGHVS, CDR2 FQNEAQ. V shed 1 base and J shed 4 bases, with 9 bases lying between them. CDR3 loop: CASSLERVPDTQYF. CDR3 DNA: TGTGCCAGCAGCTTAGAAAGGGTTCCAGATACGCAGTATTTT.

The table lists this clone with a few counts. This sequence joins TRBV11-2 and TRBJ2-7; D gene ambiguous. V was pared by 3 bases and J by 4 bases, with 4 bases between. The CDR3 covers 11 residues. Looked up from germline, CDR1 is SGHAT and CDR2 is FQNNGV. The CDR3 loop is CASSFQYEQYF. In nucleotides, the CDR3 is TGTGCCAGCAGCTTCCAGTACGAGCAGTACTTC.

The V gene is TRBV7-9, the J gene TRBJ1-1; D is possibly TRBD1 (5 bases). From germline, CDR1 is SEHNR and CDR2 FQNEAQ (reference sequence). V shed 5 bases and J shed 11 bases, with 27 bases lying between them. This CDR3 spans 16 amino acids. CDR3 sequence reads: CASSPVPFGTTGDAFF. CDR3 in DNA: TGTGCCAGCAGCCCAGTACCTTTCGGGACCACGGGTGATGCTTTCTTT.

V is TRBV27 and J is TRBJ2-3; D remains ambiguous. Trimming took 4 bases from V and 1 from J, leaving 18 bases between them. Germline V CDR1 and CDR2: MNHEY, SMNVEV (reference sequence). The CDR3 has 17 residues. CDR3 sequence (DNA): TGTGCCAGCAGTTCACTGACTTCTTCTGCCCGCACAGATACGCAGTATTTT. It specifies CASSSLTSSARTDTQYF.

The V and J genes are TRBV27 and TRBJ1-1; D might be TRBD1 (6 bases). Trimming left V 5 bases short and J 2 bases short, with 12 bases between. CDR1 and CDR2 (germline): MNHEY, SMNVEV (reference sequence). The CDR3 has 14 residues. CDR3: CASSPGTINTEAFF. CDR3 DNA: TGTGCCAGCAGTCCTGGGACAATTAACACTGAAGCTTTCTTT.

The gene calls are TRBV5-1 and TRBJ1-1; possibly TRBD1 for D (5 bases). Germline lookup yields CDR1 SGHRS and CDR2 YFSETQ. Trimming removed 0 bases from V and 3 bases from J, with 12 bases in between. The CDR3 runs 15 residues. DNA of the CDR3: TGCGCCAGCAGCTTGGATTGGATGGGGGACACTGAAGCTTTCTTT. As protein: CASSLDWMGDTEAFF. Full variable domain (outside the CDR3, taken from reference TRBV5-1 and TRBJ1-1): KAGVTQTPRYLIKTRGQQVTLSCSPISGHRSVSWYQQTPGQGLQFLFEYFSETQRNKGNFPGRFSGRQFSNSRSEMNVSTLELGDSALYLCASSLDWMGDTEAFFGQGTRLTVV.

This clone was detected only a few times. The chain links TRBV7-9 to TRBJ1-1; 10 nucleotides line up with TRBD1. Germline loops: CDR1 SEHNR, CDR2 FQNEAQ (reference sequence). There are 15 residues in the CDR3. The V gene end was trimmed by 5 bases and the J gene end by 0 bases; junction bases not matched to a gene: 3. CDR3 sequence reads: CASSTGQGMNTEAFF. The CDR3 nucleotides are TGTGCCAGCAGCACGGGACAGGGGATGAACACTGAAGCTTTCTTT.